This is a list of T cell receptor beta chains from one sample in a study of CD8 T cells in ankylosing spondylitis. TCRdb called the 5' RACE reads again in MiXCR, with one record for every CDR3 protein. The sample gives roughly 370,000 distinct CDR3 sequences, approximately 20% of which show up once; roughly a sixth is in the top ten. Sequenced input: blood, either unsorted or a sorted T cell fraction (not recorded which). These receptors were collected from a male donor with ankylosing spondylitis. CDR3s leave out the opening cysteine and the closing phenylalanine or tryptophan. Fields, in order: J gene, V gene, CDR3 protein.

J gene: TRBJ2-1
V gene: TRBV6-1
CDR3 protein: ASRGGTSVYEQF

J gene: TRBJ2-1
V gene: TRBV7-9
CDR3 protein: ASSFPPARDNEQF

J gene: TRBJ1-2
V gene: TRBV12-3/TRBV12-4
CDR3 protein: ASSLTNYGYT

J gene: TRBJ2-1
V gene: TRBV20-1
CDR3 protein: SARPTRGRISYNEQF

J gene: TRBJ2-7
V gene: TRBV4-2
CDR3 protein: ASSQGSSGRNEQY

J gene: TRBJ1-6
V gene: TRBV6-1
CDR3 protein: ASSELVYNSPLH

J gene: TRBJ2-1
V gene: TRBV7-2
CDR3 protein: ASSFGYLNEQF

J gene: TRBJ2-7
V gene: TRBV27
CDR3 protein: ASSPTGGSEQY

J gene: TRBJ2-1
V gene: TRBV5-1
CDR3 protein: ASSFRLAGDKEQF

J gene: TRBJ2-7
V gene: TRBV28
CDR3 protein: ASRKQGAIYEQY

J gene: TRBJ2-7
V gene: TRBV4-2
CDR3 protein: ASSPRLAGVNEQY

J gene: TRBJ1-6
V gene: TRBV7-8
CDR3 protein: ASSLFRDLQKAPLH

J gene: TRBJ2-1
V gene: TRBV11-3
CDR3 protein: ASSSTGTSGSLGFLWNEQF

J gene: TRBJ1-2
V gene: TRBV19
CDR3 protein: ASSIGPTNYGYT

J gene: TRBJ1-4
V gene: TRBV5-1
CDR3 protein: ASSSLGTGNFGEKLF

J gene: TRBJ2-7
V gene: TRBV4-3
CDR3 protein: ASSQELDLSYEQY

J gene: TRBJ2-1
V gene: TRBV10-3
CDR3 protein: AISEAGVYEQF

J gene: TRBJ1-5
V gene: TRBV7-2
CDR3 protein: ASSLELAIGPQH

J gene: TRBJ2-1
V gene: TRBV2
CDR3 protein: ASSDTRVNNEQF

J gene: TRBJ1-1
V gene: TRBV7-3
CDR3 protein: ASSLGSIGQGNTEAF

J gene: TRBJ1-5
V gene: TRBV15
CDR3 protein: ATSTNYRGNQPQH

J gene: TRBJ1-1
V gene: TRBV29-1
CDR3 protein: SVTTGPGTEAF

J gene: TRBJ2-1
V gene: TRBV28
CDR3 protein: ASRVVGGLYNEQF

J gene: TRBJ1-3
V gene: TRBV9
CDR3 protein: ASSVAGFTSGNTIY

J gene: TRBJ1-2
V gene: TRBV5-1
CDR3 protein: ASSRDTGTGFDGYT

J gene: TRBJ2-2
V gene: TRBV11-1
CDR3 protein: ASSFRDGAGELF

J gene: TRBJ2-3
V gene: TRBV10-3
CDR3 protein: AARGLAGEHTQY

J gene: TRBJ2-7
V gene: TRBV20-1
CDR3 protein: SAPGTGSYEQY

J gene: TRBJ2-7
V gene: TRBV29-1
CDR3 protein: SVEGQGDHEQY

J gene: TRBJ1-5
V gene: TRBV28
CDR3 protein: ASSLFSDGNQPQH

J gene: TRBJ1-2
V gene: TRBV6-2/TRBV6-3
CDR3 protein: ASTQTGGYGYT

J gene: TRBJ2-7
V gene: TRBV12-3/TRBV12-4
CDR3 protein: ASRQLSSGAGAHREQY

J gene: TRBJ1-1
V gene: TRBV11-3
CDR3 protein: ASSLASNTEAF

J gene: TRBJ2-7
V gene: TRBV12-3/TRBV12-4
CDR3 protein: ASRSRTSGSYEQY

J gene: TRBJ1-5
V gene: TRBV6-1
CDR3 protein: AACRTGSNQPQH

J gene: TRBJ2-1
V gene: TRBV7-3
CDR3 protein: ASSSTAYNEQF

J gene: TRBJ1-1
V gene: TRBV3-1
CDR3 protein: ASSRADWNTEAF

J gene: TRBJ1-4
V gene: TRBV9
CDR3 protein: ASSVAGIGEKLF

J gene: TRBJ2-2
V gene: TRBV7-9
CDR3 protein: ASSQTAGELF

J gene: TRBJ2-1
V gene: TRBV12-3/TRBV12-4
CDR3 protein: ASVPATSSYNEQF

J gene: TRBJ2-7
V gene: TRBV2
CDR3 protein: ASSPDRATYEQY

J gene: TRBJ2-3
V gene: TRBV5-1
CDR3 protein: ASSLGLAATDTQY

J gene: TRBJ2-7
V gene: TRBV18
CDR3 protein: ASSPQLSGKYEQY

J gene: TRBJ2-2
V gene: TRBV20-1
CDR3 protein: SARRQEGTGELF

J gene: TRBJ2-1
V gene: TRBV5-1
CDR3 protein: ASSQRREGFSYNEQF

J gene: TRBJ1-1
V gene: TRBV7-9
CDR3 protein: ASSLEVEAF